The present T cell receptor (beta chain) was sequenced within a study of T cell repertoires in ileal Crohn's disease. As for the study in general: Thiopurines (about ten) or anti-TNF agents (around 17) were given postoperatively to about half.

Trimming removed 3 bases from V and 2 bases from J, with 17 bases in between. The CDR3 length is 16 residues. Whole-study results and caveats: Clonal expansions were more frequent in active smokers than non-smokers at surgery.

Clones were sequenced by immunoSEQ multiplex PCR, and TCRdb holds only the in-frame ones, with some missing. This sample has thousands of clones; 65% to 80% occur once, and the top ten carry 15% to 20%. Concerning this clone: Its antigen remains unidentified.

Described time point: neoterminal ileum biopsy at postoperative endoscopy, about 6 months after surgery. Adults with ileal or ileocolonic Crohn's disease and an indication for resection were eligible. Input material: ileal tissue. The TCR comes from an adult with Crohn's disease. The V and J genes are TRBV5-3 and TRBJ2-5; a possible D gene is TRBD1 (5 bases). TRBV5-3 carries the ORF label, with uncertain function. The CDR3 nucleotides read TGTGCCAGAAGCTCTAGAAAACAGGTCATACAAGAGACCCAGTACTTC. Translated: CARSSRKQVIQETQYF.